This entry is about one T cell receptor (beta chain). The sample is drawn from a study of blood T cell repertoires in COVID-19. Germline V gene sequence: CDR1 LNHDA, CDR2 SQIVND (reference sequence). V gave up 5 bases and J gave up 6 bases; unmatched junction bases: 6. This CDR3 has 13 amino acids. Clones were sequenced by immunoSEQ multiplex PCR, and TCRdb holds only the in-frame ones, with some missing. The sample has about 220,000 clones, approximately 86% seen once. The chain couples TRBV19 to TRBJ2-7; 8 bases match TRBD1. The origin of this receptor is a woman aged 25 to 45 with acute COVID-19. The source material was PBMCs or T cells enriched from blood (not recorded which). The CDR3 is CASSGQGDSEQYF. DNA of the CDR3: TGTGCCAGTAGTGGACAGGGAGATAGCGAGCAGTACTTC. Supplemented by reference TRBV19 and TRBJ2-7, the full variable domain reads DGGITQSPKYLFRKEGQNVTLSCEQNLNHDAMYWYRQDPGQGLRLIYYSQIVNDFQKGDIAEGYSVSREKKESFPLTVTSAQKNPTAFYLCASSGQGDSEQYFGPGTRLTVT.